This TCR beta chain was identified during a study of blood T cells in healthy people across ages. With 0 bases removed from V and 12 bases from J, the gap between germline ends came to 14 bases. CDR1 and CDR2 from the germline V gene are SGHRS and YFSETQ. This CDR3 is built from 13 residues. A second roughly 7 to 11 cycle PCR used barcoded and J-beta primers. A single record per CDR3 protein comes from TCRdb applying MiXCR to the 5' RACE reads. The sample has some 940,000 distinct CDR3 sequences, about 27% seen once. The same specimen was also included in a second study, on T cells of mothers and their children. That work adds: Reads recorded for TCR beta CDR3 numbered over 9.5 million per mother and approximately 3.2 million per child.

This clonotype was sampled from a woman aged 40 to 55 in good health. The chain combines TRBV5-1 with TRBJ2-3; tentative D call: TRBD1 (5 bases). Sequenced: blood. The CDR3 loop reads CASSLEGVGVQYF. The CDR3 DNA reads as TGCGCCAGCAGCTTGGAAGGGGTAGGGGTCCAGTATTTT.